The text below deals with one TCR beta chain. Generated by immunoSEQ multiplex PCR, the TCRdb table keeps only in-frame clones and is missing some. The table shows tens of thousands of clones, with 85% occurring only once. These data originate in a study of PD-L1 blockade in urothelial cancer. Time point here: pretreatment peripheral blood. Trimming pared 1 base from V and 6 bases from J, leaving 12 bases between. Germline loops: CDR1 SGHTA, CDR2 FQGNSA. This CDR3 is 14 amino acids long. The sample here was PBMCs, taken around atezolizumab (anti-PD-L1) treatment. V is TRBV7-2 and J is TRBJ1-1, with D possibly matching TRBD1 (5 bases). This clonotype originated in a man aged 35 to 55 with urothelial cancer. The CDR3 coding sequence is TGTGCCAGCAGCTTAGGTTGGGGCAGCCCTGAAGCTTTCTTT. Protein: CASSLGWGSPEAFF.